The 26 T cell receptor beta chains presented below share a single source sample, sequenced in a study of T cells in Graves' hyperthyroidism and ophthalmopathy. The source material, RNA transcripts, was used to amplify TCR beta CDR3 regions. RT-PCR in the first round (using the HTBI primer set) targeted the TCR CDR3. TCRdb redid the calling of the multiplex PCR reads with MiXCR, one entry per CDR3 protein. The sample carries 530,000 or so distinct CDR3 sequences, around a quarter recorded once. Sequencing was carried out using blood. Every receptor here comes from a woman younger than 45 with Graves' ophthalmopathy.

This clonotype was detected many times. The gene calls are TRBV19 and TRBJ2-5, with a tentative D call TRBD2 (5 bases). The germline gives CDR1 LNHDA, CDR2 SQIVND (reference sequence). The CDR3 extends over 16 amino acids. V shed 5 bases and J shed 5 bases, with 21 bases lying between them. The CDR3, as DNA: TGTGCCAGTAGTTCCAAGGCCTGGGGAGATGGGGAGACCCAGTACTTC. Translated: CASSSKAWGDGETQYF.

This clonotype was seen more than once but under ten times. This chain connects TRBV20-1 to TRBJ2-7; TRBD1 is a possible D gene (5 bases). V was trimmed by 0 bases and J by 3 bases, leaving 18 bases between them. Germline V lookup: CDR1 DFQATT, CDR2 SNEGSKA (reference sequence). The CDR3 extends over 16 amino acids. CDR3 in DNA: TGCAGTGCTAGAGATCTCCCCGACAGATCGATCTACGAGCAGTACTTC. Protein product: CSARDLPDRSIYEQYF.

This clonotype was found a few times. This chain links TRBV11-1 with TRBJ1-3; 9 bases agree with TRBD1. The germline V gene encodes CDR1 SGHAT and CDR2 FQDESV (reference sequence). Germline trimming cut 3 bases from V and 3 bases from J; bases unmatched to any gene: 9. The CDR3 is made up of 17 amino acids. Written as DNA, the CDR3 is TGTGCCAGCAGCTTTCCCTTTACAGGGGGCCATGGAAACACCATATATTTT. The encoded protein is CASSFPFTGGHGNTIYF.

This clonotype appeared many times. This rearrangement joins TRBV11-1 to TRBJ2-7; 7 bases align to TRBD1. Germline V gene sequence: CDR1 SGHAT, CDR2 FQDESV (reference sequence). This CDR3 is built from 16 residues. The junction had 12 bases not matched to a gene; V was cut back by 5 bases and J by 2 bases. In DNA form, the CDR3 reads TGTGCCAGCAGCACAGATTTAGGGACAGAAGCCTACGAGCAGTACTTC. Translating gives CASSTDLGTEAYEQYF.

This chain uses TRBV12-3 or TRBV12-4 with TRBJ1-2; tentatively, D is TRBD1 (5 bases). There are 15 residues in the CDR3. The germline V and J ends were trimmed by 3 bases and 2 bases, with 13 bases remaining between them. The chain's CDR3 is CASSLSRRGNYGYTF. DNA of the CDR3: TGTGCCAGCAGTTTGAGTAGGAGGGGAAACTATGGCTACACCTTC.

The chain couples TRBV28 to TRBJ1-2; unclear D gene. This CDR3 contains 13 residues. Germline V gives CDR1 MDHEN, CDR2 SYDVKM. V dropped 6 bases and J dropped 4 bases, with 12 bases sitting between them. The CDR3 DNA reads as TGTGCCAGCAGCCGATTCGGACCCTATGGCTACACCTTC. Translated: CASSRFGPYGYTF.

The J gene is TRBJ2-5, the V gene TRBV27; possibly TRBD1 or TRBD2 for D (5 bases each). Between the trimmed V and J ends, which lost 7 bases and 5 bases, there was a span of 14 bases. The CDR3 runs 13 residues. Germline CDR1 and CDR2: MNHEY and SMNVEV (reference sequence). This chain's CDR3 is CASIQVREETQYF. CDR3 nucleotides: TGTGCCAGCATACAAGTCAGGGAGGAGACCCAGTACTTC.

Only a few counts were recorded for this clonotype. CDR3 sequence: CASIGPDTGELFF. The CDR3 bases are TGTGCCTCCATTGGCCCCGACACCGGGGAGCTGTTTTTT. The chain is built from TRBV12-3 or TRBV12-4 and TRBJ2-2, with D uncertain. CDR3 length: 13 amino acids. Trimming shortened V by 11 bases and J by 3 bases, and 13 bases separated the two germline ends.

There are a few counts of this clonotype. J is TRBJ1-3 and V is TRBV3-1; 9 nucleotides line up with TRBD1. Germline lookup yields CDR1 LGHDT and CDR2 YNNKEL (reference sequence). V lost 4 bases, J lost 3 bases, and 7 bases stayed unmatched. The length of the CDR3 is 16 residues. CDR3 sequence reads: CASSRTGTGYGNTIYF. CDR3 DNA: TGTGCCAGCAGCCGAACCGGGACAGGGTATGGAAACACCATATATTTT.

Concerning this clonotype: A much larger clone lies one base from this, so it may be a read error. J is TRBJ1-1 and V is TRBV20-1; TRBD1 is a possible D gene (6 bases). The germline V gene encodes CDR1 DFQATT and CDR2 SNEGSKA (reference sequence). This CDR3 is built from 14 residues. The chain's CDR3 is CSARLPRGSVEACF. The CDR3 coding sequence is TGCAGTGCTAGACTTCCAAGGGGGTCTGTTGAAGCTTGCTTT.

This clonotype was observed a handful of times. The chain is built from TRBV6-2 or TRBV6-3 and TRBJ2-6; D not certain. CDR3 size: 16 residues. Germline lookup yields CDR1 MNHEY and CDR2 SVGEGT. The ends were cut back, 5 bases at V and 0 bases at J, with 11 bases in the middle. The CDR3 region is CASSPTVNSGANVLTF. The CDR3 DNA is TGTGCCAGCAGTCCTACAGTGAACTCTGGGGCCAACGTCCTGACTTTC.

There are many counts of this clonotype. J is TRBJ1-1 and V is TRBV6-1; tentatively, D is TRBD1 (5 bases). With 8 bases removed from V and 4 bases from J, the gap between germline ends came to 26 bases. Germline V gene lookup returns CDR1 MNHNS and CDR2 SASEGT. The CDR3 runs 17 residues. The CDR3 DNA reads TGTGCCAGCTCACAGTATATTGGGACGCCTTTTAGCACTGAAGCTTTCTTT. This sequence encodes CASSQYIGTPFSTEAFF.

This clonotype was seen ten or more times. V gene TRBV27 combines with J gene TRBJ1-6; 9 bases map to TRBD1. CDR3 length: 14 residues. CDR1 and CDR2 (germline): MNHEY, SMNVEV (reference sequence). J was trimmed by 5 bases and V by 4 bases; bases with no gene match: 0. CDR3 region: CASSWDRDNSPLHF. DNA for the CDR3: TGTGCCAGCAGTTGGGACAGGGATAATTCACCCCTCCACTTT.

At least ten counts were recorded for this clonotype. CDR3 in amino acids: CASRELNTEAFF. CDR3 bases: TGTGCCAGCAGGGAGTTGAACACTGAAGCTTTCTTT. The chain joins TRBV6-1 to TRBJ1-1; no clear D gene. Germline V lookup: CDR1 MNHNS, CDR2 SASEGT. This CDR3 spans 12 amino acids. Trimming cost V 6 bases and J 0 bases, with 5 bases left between them.

This clonotype showed up many times. V and J are TRBV9 and TRBJ1-2, with 7 bases that match TRBD1. V lost 1 base, J lost 7 bases, and 7 bases stayed unmatched. The CDR3 is 14 amino acids. Germline CDR1 SGDLS, CDR2 YYNGEE. Here the CDR3 reads CASSVSGQEPGYTF. In nucleotides, the CDR3 is TGTGCCAGCAGCGTATCTGGACAGGAACCTGGCTACACCTTC.

This clonotype was picked up many times. J is TRBJ1-2 and V is TRBV18, with D maybe TRBD1 (5 bases). V was trimmed by 3 bases and J by 3 bases, leaving 14 bases between them. CDR3 size: 15 residues. The germline gives CDR1 KGHSH, CDR2 LQKENI. The CDR3 DNA is TGTGCCAGCTCACCGACAGCTCTGAGCGACTATGGCTACACCTTC. Its translation: CASSPTALSDYGYTF.

This clonotype was seen ten or more times. The chain employs TRBV12-5 and TRBJ2-5, with D possibly TRBD2 on 6 matching bases. V was clipped by 1 base and J by 2 bases, with 14 bases between them. The CDR3 consists of 16 residues. Germline assignment: CDR1 LGHNT and CDR2 FRNRAP. CDR3 sequence: CASGLGVRSGQETQYF. The CDR3, as DNA: TGTGCTAGTGGTTTGGGGGTCAGAAGCGGGCAAGAGACCCAGTACTTC.

This clonotype was seen many times. This chain links TRBV20-1 with TRBJ2-2, with TRBD1 matching 8 bases. After removal of 6 bases from V and 5 bases from J, the junction contained 8 bases not matched to a gene. The germline V gene has CDR1 DFQATT and CDR2 SNEGSKA (reference sequence). The CDR3 sequence is 14 residues long. The CDR3 DNA sequence: TGCAGTGCCACAGGGGGATTTGGGACCGGGGAGCTGTTTTTT. Translation: CSATGGFGTGELFF.

This chain uses TRBV11-2 with TRBJ2-4; tentative D call: TRBD1 (6 bases). This CDR3 is 15 amino acids long. The V end lost 3 bases, the J end lost 6 bases, and 15 bases lay between the germline ends. CDR1 and CDR2 from the germline V gene are SGHAT and FQNNGV. CDR3 DNA: TGTGCCAGCAGCTTCCGCCCCAGCAGGGGAAACATTCAGTACTTC. Encoded protein: CASSFRPSRGNIQYF.

This clonotype was found many times. The rearrangement links TRBV11-1 to TRBJ2-2; 7 bases match TRBD2. Unmatched junction bases numbered 13, after V lost 0 bases and J lost 0 bases. This CDR3 spans 20 amino acids. Germline-derived CDR1 and CDR2 are SGHAT and FQDESV (reference sequence). This chain's CDR3 is CASSLASHWRGITNTGELFF. The CDR3 DNA follows: TGTGCCAGCAGCTTAGCGTCCCATTGGCGGGGGATAACGAACACCGGGGAGCTGTTTTTT.

This clonotype was detected many times. V is TRBV5-1 and J is TRBJ1-2; D unclear. The germline CDR1 and CDR2 sequences are SGHRS and YFSETQ. The CDR3 consists of 14 residues. Trimming removed 4 bases at V and 4 bases at J, with 14 bases between. CDR3 sequence reads: CASSPAEIFYGYTF. The CDR3 region has the DNA TGCGCCAGCAGCCCTGCCGAGATCTTCTATGGCTACACCTTC.

In its sample, this clonotype was seen many times. This rearrangement joins TRBV6-5 to TRBJ2-7; D is unclear. The CDR3 consists of 11 residues. Germline lookup yields CDR1 MNHEY and CDR2 SVGAGI. Trimming shortened V by 2 bases and J by 7 bases, and 6 bases separated the two germline ends. CDR3 loop: CASSYVWEQYF. Written as DNA, the CDR3 is TGTGCCAGCAGTTACGTATGGGAGCAGTACTTC.

This clonotype was seen repeatedly, ten times or more. J is TRBJ1-5 and V is TRBV7-8; 7 nucleotides match TRBD1. From germline, CDR1 is SGHVS and CDR2 FQNEAQ. V was pared by 5 bases and J by 0 bases, with 4 bases of the junction left unmatched. The CDR3 has 15 amino acids. In DNA form, the CDR3 reads TGTGCCAGCAGCGCGAACAGGGGTAGCAATCAGCCCCAGCATTTT. Encoded protein: CASSANRGSNQPQHF.

With respect to this clonotype: One end of the junction fails to match germline, which may point to a read error. The CDR3 DNA is TGTGCCGGCAGATCGGGGCCGGGGAACACTGAAGCTTTCTTT. Amino acid sequence: CAGRSGPGNTEAFF. The V call is TRBV6-1, the J call TRBJ1-1, with D possibly TRBD1 on 5 matching bases. This CDR3 comprises 14 residues. CDR1 and CDR2 (germline): MNHNS, SASEGT.

The V gene is TRBV20-1, the J gene TRBJ2-5, with TRBD1 identical over 12 bases. With V trimmed by 1 base and J by 8 bases, 8 bases remained unmatched. Germline lookup yields CDR1 DFQATT and CDR2 SNEGSKA (reference sequence). The CDR3 has 15 residues. The CDR3 protein is CSARVGQGASDTQYF. The CDR3 DNA reads TGCAGTGCTAGAGTGGGACAGGGGGCATCAGATACCCAGTACTTC.

This clonotype was picked up one time. V usage is TRBV7-2 and J usage is TRBJ1-1; no reliable D call. The CDR3 runs 15 residues. Germline assignment: CDR1 SGHTA and CDR2 FQGNSA. V lost 0 bases and J lost 4, with 12 bases in between. CDR3 residues: CASSLAQEVSTEAFF. The CDR3 DNA reads TGTGCCAGCAGCTTAGCTCAGGAGGTGAGCACTGAAGCTTTCTTT. Filled out from reference TRBV7-2 and TRBJ1-1, the complete variable domain reads GAGVSQSPSNKVTEKGKDVELRCDPISGHTALYWYRQSLGQGLEFLIYFQGNSAPDKSGLPSDRFSAERTGGSVSTLTIQRTQQEDSAVYLCASSLAQEVSTEAFFGQGTRLTVV.